These 22 T cell receptor beta chains share one sample of origin, sequenced in a study of blood T cell repertoires in COVID-19. Sequenced by immunoSEQ multiplex PCR; TCRdb stores in-frame clones only, minus some. The sample includes 150,000 to 180,000 clones, under 90% seen only once; the top ten take over 0.5%. Input material: peripheral blood. These receptors originate from a man between 60 and 70 years old with acute or convalescent COVID-19.

The CDR3 DNA reads TGTGCCAGCAGCATCCGGACAGGCGGGAACACTGAAGCTTTCTTT. This translates into CASSIRTGGNTEAFF. The V gene is TRBV7-9, the J gene TRBJ1-1; 7 bases are a match to TRBD1. Germline assignment: CDR1 SEHNR and CDR2 FQNEAQ (reference sequence). V shed 5 bases and J 1 base; nucleotides not matched to a gene: 7. The CDR3 length is 15 residues.

The chain uses TRBV6-2 or TRBV6-3 and TRBJ2-1; 7 nucleotides line up with TRBD1. V lost 6 bases and J lost 2; bases outside the gene matches: 10. The CDR3 totals 16 residues. Looked up from germline, CDR1 is MNHEY and CDR2 is SVGEGT. CDR3 nucleotides: TGTGCCAGCAGCCCTCCCAGGGGGACAACCTACAATGAGCAGTTCTTC. Translating gives CASSPPRGTTYNEQFF.

This chain connects TRBV21-1 to TRBJ2-7; the D call in the table, TRBD1, was not verified against the DNA. TRBV21-1 is a recognized pseudogene. The CDR3 runs to 24 residues. The CDR3 reads CASSKESQQQGSWLEKLSSYEQYF. DNA of the CDR3: TGTGCCAGCAGCAAAGAATCTCAACAGCAAGGTTCTTGGTTAGAGAAATTGAGTTCCTACGAGCAGTACTTC.

The chain employs TRBV19 and TRBJ2-6; TRBD1 might be the D (5 bases). The CDR3 has 16 amino acids. Germline V gives CDR1 LNHDA, CDR2 SQIVND (reference sequence). V lost 3 bases and J lost 2, with 11 bases in between. This chain's CDR3 is CASSIWEGAGANVLTF. CDR3 nucleotide sequence: TGTGCCAGTAGTATTTGGGAAGGGGCTGGGGCCAACGTCCTGACTTTC.

This chain connects TRBV6-2 or TRBV6-3 to TRBJ2-7, with 8 bases that match TRBD2. The CDR3 sequence is 14 residues long. Per germline, CDR1 MNHEY and CDR2 SVGEGT. Trimming at V came to 6 bases and at J to 5 bases, leaving 9 bases not matched to a gene. This CDR3 is CASSPGTRSNEQYF. CDR3 DNA sequence: TGTGCCAGCAGCCCAGGGACTAGGTCAAACGAGCAGTACTTC.

The chain uses TRBV4-1 and TRBJ2-1; TRBD2 agrees at 9 bases. Germline CDR1 and CDR2: MGHRA and YSYEKL. The ends lost 0 bases at V and 7 bases at J; junction bases unmatched: 10. The length of the CDR3 is 17 residues. Written as DNA, the CDR3 is TGCGCCAGCAGCCAAGATGGGCCTAGCGGGGTTAGGAATGAGCAGTTCTTC. Protein product: CASSQDGPSGVRNEQFF.

The CDR3 loop reads CAISEGGSSNQPQHF. CDR3 DNA: TGTGCCATCAGTGAAGGGGGAAGTAGCAATCAGCCCCAGCATTTT. The V call is TRBV10-3, the J call TRBJ1-5; perhaps TRBD1 as D (6 bases). Trimming cost V 3 bases and J 0 bases, with 9 bases left between them. Germline assignment: CDR1 ENHRY and CDR2 SYGVKD. This CDR3 contains 15 residues.

This sequence joins TRBV24-1 and TRBJ1-2; no definite D call. With 5 bases removed from V and 4 bases from J, the gap between germline ends came to 7 bases. Looked up from germline, CDR1 is KGHDR and CDR2 is SFDVKD. CDR3 length: 12 amino acids. The CDR3 DNA is TGTGCCACCAGTGCCGAGGGCTATGGCTACACCTTC. This codes for CATSAEGYGYTF.

The chain uses TRBV7-9 and TRBJ2-5, with 9 bases aligning to TRBD2. The CDR3 has 17 residues. The junction had 7 bases not matched to a gene; V was cut back by 1 base and J by 1 base. Germline lookup yields CDR1 SEHNR and CDR2 FQNEAQ (reference sequence). CDR3 in amino acids: CASSLGGTSQTQETQYF. The CDR3, as DNA: TGTGCCAGCAGCTTAGGTGGGACTAGCCAAACCCAAGAGACCCAGTACTTC.

The genes are TRBV5-1 and TRBJ2-2; 11 bases map to TRBD1. Germline V CDR1 and CDR2: SGHRS, YFSETQ. Trimming took 4 bases from V and 6 from J; bases not matched to a gene: 8. The CDR3 loop spans 16 amino acids. CDR3 DNA sequence: TGCGCCAGCAGCCTTGGACAGGGGGCGTTACCCGGGGAGCTGTTTTTT. Protein sequence: CASSLGQGALPGELFF.

This chain joins TRBV12-5 and TRBJ1-2; 10 bases align to TRBD1. The CDR3 is made up of 16 amino acids. V was clipped by 2 bases and J by 7 bases; unmatched bases: 10. Per the germline V gene, CDR1 is LGHNT and CDR2 is FRNRAP. The CDR3 sequence is CASGLRGQGIVGGYTF. In nucleotides, the CDR3 is TGTGCTAGTGGTTTGAGGGGACAGGGGATTGTCGGTGGCTACACCTTC.

The chain carries TRBV5-1 and TRBJ2-3, with 8 nucleotides matching TRBD1. This CDR3 is 14 amino acids long. Per the germline V gene, CDR1 is SGHRS and CDR2 is YFSETQ. The junction had 9 bases not matched to a gene; V was cut back by 6 bases and J by 6 bases. The chain's CDR3 is CASKTGAGLDTQYF. CDR3 bases: TGCGCCAGCAAGACAGGGGCCGGGCTGGATACGCAGTATTTT.

This clone was seen once. This chain uses TRBV28 with TRBJ2-2; D is possibly TRBD1 (6 bases). CDR1 is MDHEN, CDR2 SYDVKM, per germline. The CDR3 has 13 amino acids. The germline V and J ends were trimmed by 11 bases and 4 bases, with 14 bases remaining between them. The CDR3: CAGRTDTTGELFF. The DNA of the CDR3 is TGTGCCGGTCGGACAGATACCACCGGGGAGCTGTTTTTT. Full variable domain (outside the CDR3, taken from reference TRBV28 and TRBJ2-2): DVKVTQSSRYLVKRTGEKVFLECVQDMDHENMFWYRQDPGLGLRLIYFSYDVKMKEKGDIPEGYSVSREKKERFSLILESASTNQTSMYLCAGRTDTTGELFFGEGSRLTVL.

The chain employs TRBV24-1 and TRBJ2-7; the match to TRBD1 covers 9 bases. J gave up 5 bases and V 2 bases, and 0 bases lay outside the gene matches. Germline loops: CDR1 KGHDR, CDR2 SFDVKD. The length of the CDR3 is 13 residues. The DNA for the CDR3 is TGTGCCACCAGTGATTGGACAGGGGACGAGCAGTACTTC. It yields the protein CATSDWTGDEQYF.

This chain links TRBV5-1 with TRBJ2-1, with a possible D match to TRBD2 (6 bases). The CDR3 totals 14 residues. CDR1 and CDR2 (germline): SGHRS, YFSETQ. The V end was cut by 2 bases, the J end by 0 bases, with 6 bases between. CDR3 sequence reads: CASSFGGSYNEQFF. DNA for the CDR3: TGCGCCAGCAGCTTCGGGGGCTCCTACAATGAGCAGTTCTTC.

V is TRBV4-3 and J is TRBJ1-2; D gene uncertain. The CDR3 loop spans 15 amino acids. V lost 0 bases, J lost 4 bases, and 12 bases lay in between. Per the germline V gene, CDR1 is LGHNA and CDR2 is YSLEER. The CDR3 region has the DNA TGCGCCAGCAGCCAAGATCTAGGTCGGTTCTATGGCTACACCTTC. The encoded protein is CASSQDLGRFYGYTF.

The rearrangement joins TRBV5-1 to TRBJ1-5, with a possible D match to TRBD1 (6 bases). Germline assignment: CDR1 SGHRS and CDR2 YFSETQ. Trimming left V 4 bases short and J 4 bases short, with 15 bases between. This CDR3 contains 15 residues. CDR3 bases: TGCGCCAGCAGCCCGGACGGACAGACTAATCAGCCCCAGCATTTT. Translated: CASSPDGQTNQPQHF.

This chain joins TRBV10-2 and TRBJ1-2; 12 nucleotides line up with TRBD1. Per the germline V gene, CDR1 is WSHSY and CDR2 is SAAADI. The trim removed 3 bases at V and 6 bases at J, leaving 8 bases unmatched. The CDR3 is 16 amino acids. The CDR3 DNA sequence: TGCGCCAGCAGTGAACCCCCCGGGACAGGGGGCAATGGCTACACCTTC. The encoded protein is CASSEPPGTGGNGYTF.

The chain carries TRBV5-1 and TRBJ2-3; D gene unclear. Trimming removed 0 bases from V and 0 bases from J, with 5 bases in between. The CDR3 is 14 residues long. Germline assignment: CDR1 SGHRS and CDR2 YFSETQ. The CDR3 reads CASSLGRSTDTQYF. The CDR3 bases are TGCGCCAGCAGCTTGGGTAGAAGCACAGATACGCAGTATTTT.

The rearrangement joins TRBV10-3 to TRBJ2-7; TRBD1 agrees at 9 bases. This CDR3 is built from 13 residues. CDR1 is ENHRY and CDR2 is SYGVKD in the germline V gene. V shed 10 bases, J shed 2 bases, and the junction held 6 bases outside the gene matches. CDR3 nucleotides: TGTGCCACCGGACAGGGGCTGACCTACGAGCAGTACTTC. This sequence encodes CATGQGLTYEQYF.

This chain connects TRBV5-1 to TRBJ2-5; D unresolved. Trimming pared 1 base from V and 4 bases from J, leaving 20 bases between. The length of the CDR3 is 17 residues. In germline, CDR1 is SGHRS, CDR2 YFSETQ. In nucleotides, the CDR3 is TGCGCCAGCAGCTTGCTGGGCTCCATCGGCGCCTTAGAGACCCAGTACTTC. The encoded protein is CASSLLGSIGALETQYF.

The chain couples TRBV6-5 to TRBJ2-1; TRBD2 agrees at 8 bases. Germline V gene data show CDR1 as MNHEY and CDR2 as SVGAGI. The V gene end was trimmed by 4 bases and the J gene end by 9 bases; junction bases not matched to a gene: 8. This CDR3 spans 14 amino acids. In DNA, the CDR3 is TGTGCCAGCAGTTCGCCCGGGACTAGAGTTGAGCAGTTCTTC. Protein product: CASSSPGTRVEQFF.